These T cell receptor beta chains were read from a single sample in a study of cytomegalovirus exposure and HLA in healthy donors. Here immunoSEQ multiplex PCR was the method, and the copy in TCRdb shows in-frame clones only, minus some. The sample lists approximately 270,000 clones, about 86% occurring once. The sample taken for sequencing was PBMCs. The receptors derive from a woman younger than 30 in good health and CMV-seronegative. The CDR3 runs from the conserved cysteine through the conserved F or W.

v_call	j_call	cdr3_aa
TRBV5-1	TRBJ1-1	CASSLGQGAEAFF
TRBV10-2	TRBJ2-2	CASSIQGSNTGELFF
TRBV18	TRBJ1-2	CASSPGAGANYGYTF
TRBV6-5	TRBJ2-5	CASRERFIETQYF
TRBV27	TRBJ2-3	CASSKGQEGDTQYF
TRBV18	TRBJ2-1	CASSPGTGGELGDEQFF
TRBV28	TRBJ1-5	CASSLTGYQHF
TRBV2	TRBJ2-7	CASKITYSYEQYF
TRBV5-1	TRBJ2-3	CASSPQGTTDTQYF
TRBV30	TRBJ1-3	CAWSLSGGSGNTIYF
TRBV9	TRBJ1-4	CASTKGDSGEKLFF
TRBV5-1	TRBJ2-6	CASRIPIGDRGFGANVLTF
TRBV19	TRBJ2-7	CASTGGTPYEQYF
TRBV11-3	TRBJ1-2	CASSLGSGTGGYTF
TRBV14	TRBJ1-1	CASSQEGLNTEAFF
TRBV4-2	TRBJ2-2	CASSQTGLAGTGELFF
TRBV5-1	TRBJ1-2	CASRLNNYGYTF